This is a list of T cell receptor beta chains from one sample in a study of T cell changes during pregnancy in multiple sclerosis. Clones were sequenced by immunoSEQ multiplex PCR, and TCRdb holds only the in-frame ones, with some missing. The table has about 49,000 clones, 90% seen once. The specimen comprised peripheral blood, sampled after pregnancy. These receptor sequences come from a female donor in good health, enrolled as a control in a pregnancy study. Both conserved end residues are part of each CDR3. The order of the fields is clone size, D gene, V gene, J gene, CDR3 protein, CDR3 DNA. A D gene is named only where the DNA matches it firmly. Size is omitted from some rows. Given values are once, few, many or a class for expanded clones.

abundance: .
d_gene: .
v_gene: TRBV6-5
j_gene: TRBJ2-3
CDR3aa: CASSYGAGRTDTQYF
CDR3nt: TGTGCCAGCAGTTACGGGGCAGGGCGCACAGATACGCAGTATTTT

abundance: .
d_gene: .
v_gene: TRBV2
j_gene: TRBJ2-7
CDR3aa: CASSGFRGPYEQYF
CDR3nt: TGTGCCAGCAGTGGCTTCAGGGGACCCTACGAGCAGTACTTC

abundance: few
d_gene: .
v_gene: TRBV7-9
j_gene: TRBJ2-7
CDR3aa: CASSLGGRTRGEQYF
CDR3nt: TGTGCCAGCAGCTTAGGAGGTCGGACTCGAGGCGAGCAGTACTTC

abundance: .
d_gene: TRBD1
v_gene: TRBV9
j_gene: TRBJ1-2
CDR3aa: CASSTRQGKKSGYTF
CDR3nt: TGTGCCAGCAGCACCCGACAGGGGAAGAAGAGTGGCTACACCTTC

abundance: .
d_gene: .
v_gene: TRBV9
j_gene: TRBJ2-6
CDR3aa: CASSGDSHSGANVLTF
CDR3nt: TGTGCCAGCAGCGGGGACTCCCACTCTGGGGCCAACGTCCTGACTTTC

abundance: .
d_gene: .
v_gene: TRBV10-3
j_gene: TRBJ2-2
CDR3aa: CATLVSGELFF
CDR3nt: TGTGCCACCCTTGTCAGCGGGGAGCTGTTTTTT

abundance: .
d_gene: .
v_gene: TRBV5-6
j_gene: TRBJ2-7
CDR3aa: CASSSGQLGQYF
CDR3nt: TGTGCCAGCAGCTCTGGACAGCTCGGGCAGTACTTC

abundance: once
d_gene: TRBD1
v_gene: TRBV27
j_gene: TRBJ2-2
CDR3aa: CASSQGRDRDTGELFF
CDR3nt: TGTGCCAGCAGTCAGGGACGGGACAGAGACACCGGGGAGCTGTTTTTT

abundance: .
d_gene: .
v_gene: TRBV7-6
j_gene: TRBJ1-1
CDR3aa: CASSLGQNTEAFF
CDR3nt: TGTGCCAGCAGCCTAGGACAGAACACTGAAGCTTTCTTT

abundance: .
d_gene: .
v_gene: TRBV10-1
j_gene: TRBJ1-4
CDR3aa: CASEDTGPLEEKLFF
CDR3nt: TGCGCCAGCGAAGATACAGGGCCCTTAGAAGAAAAACTGTTTTTT

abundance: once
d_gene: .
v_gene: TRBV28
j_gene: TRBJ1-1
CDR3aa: CASSLLRGTGMNTEAFF
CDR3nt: TGTGCCAGCAGTTTGCTGCGGGGGACGGGCATGAACACTGAAGCTTTCTTT

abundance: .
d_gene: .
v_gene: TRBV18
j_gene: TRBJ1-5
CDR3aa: CASSPPGGQPQHF
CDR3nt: TGTGCCAGCTCACCGCCCGGAGGTCAGCCCCAGCATTTT

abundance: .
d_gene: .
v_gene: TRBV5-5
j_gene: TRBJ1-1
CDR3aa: CASSLDFTEAFF
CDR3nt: TGTGCCAGCAGCTTGGACTTTACTGAAGCTTTCTTT

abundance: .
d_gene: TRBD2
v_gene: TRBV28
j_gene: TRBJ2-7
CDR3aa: CASSFGGRAVVEQYF
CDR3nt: TGTGCCAGCAGTTTTGGCGGGAGGGCCGTGGTCGAGCAGTACTTC

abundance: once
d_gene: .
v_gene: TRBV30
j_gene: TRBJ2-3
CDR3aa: CAWSTGGRGGADTQYF
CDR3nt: TGTGCCTGGAGCACGGGCGGGAGAGGGGGAGCAGATACGCAGTATTTT

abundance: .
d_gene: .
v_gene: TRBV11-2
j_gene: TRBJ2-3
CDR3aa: CASSLGQRGYF
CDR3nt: TGTGCCAGCAGCTTAGGGCAGCGAGGGTATTTT

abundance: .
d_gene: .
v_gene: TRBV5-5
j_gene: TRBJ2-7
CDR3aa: CASSLRDGSSYEQYF
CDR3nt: TGTGCCAGCAGCCTCCGGGACGGGAGCTCCTACGAGCAGTACTTC

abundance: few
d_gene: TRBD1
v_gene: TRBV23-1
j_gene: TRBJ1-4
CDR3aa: CASSPGQGADLREKLFF
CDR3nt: TGCGCCAGCAGCCCCGGACAGGGGGCCGATCTTAGGGAAAAACTGTTTTTT

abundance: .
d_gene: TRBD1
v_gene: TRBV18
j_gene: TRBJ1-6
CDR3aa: CASSSVQGLSPLHF
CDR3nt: TGTGCCAGCTCCTCCGTACAGGGGCTTTCACCCCTCCACTTT

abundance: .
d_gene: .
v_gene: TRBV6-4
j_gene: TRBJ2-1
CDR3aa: CASSRGTANEQFF
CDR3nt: TGTGCCAGCAGTCGCGGGACTGCCAATGAGCAGTTCTTC

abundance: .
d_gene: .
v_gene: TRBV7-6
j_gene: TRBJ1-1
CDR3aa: CASSLKQGTEAFF
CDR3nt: TGTGCCAGCAGCTTAAAACAGGGCACTGAAGCTTTCTTT

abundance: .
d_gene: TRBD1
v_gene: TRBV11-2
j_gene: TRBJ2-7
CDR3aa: CASSFVQGAYEQYF
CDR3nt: TGTGCCAGCAGCTTCGTACAGGGGGCCTACGAGCAGTACTTC